A single T cell receptor beta chain is shown here with its context. What it recognizes is unknown. This same CDR3 is encoded by further DNA sequences in the sample. The V end was cut by 2 bases, the J end by 4 bases, with 9 bases between. The V gene's germline CDR1 is MDHEN and CDR2 SYDVKM. CDR3 length equals 14 residues. Data came from immunoSEQ multiplex PCR; TCRdb stores just in-frame clones and leaves some out. This table has 200,000 or so clones, 70% to 90% appearing once. The data derive from a study of T cell responses to AZD1222 COVID-19 vaccine. Study overall: Second doses were pooled across both intervals (about 4 or about 12 weeks).

General observations from the study: Just a handful of AZD1222 recipients tested seropositive at baseline. Reportedly, nearly half of unique spike TCRs recognized epitopes outside B.1.351/B.1.1.7 mutations. No repertoire was sampled before or during the peak T cell response, only after it.

The sequence was collected from an adult in good health. Sequenced here: peripheral blood, sampled on day 0 of AZD1222 vaccination. This chain joins TRBV28 and TRBJ1-5; TRBD1 is a possible D gene (5 bases). The CDR3 region is CASSLGQGNQPQHF. The DNA for the CDR3 is TGTGCCAGCAGTTTAGGGCAGGGTAATCAGCCCCAGCATTTT.